One and the same sample provided the 12 T cell receptor beta chains below, sequenced in a study of blood T cells in healthy people across ages. A second about 7 to 12 cycle PCR used barcoded and J-beta primers. Each CDR3 protein is one row after TCRdb ran MiXCR on the 5' RACE reads. The sample records roughly 560,000 distinct CDR3 sequences, under 30% being singletons. These data also featured in a second study, about T cells of mothers and their children.

Sequenced sample: blood. The receptors come from a boy between 10 and 17 years old in good health.

Details on this clonotype: One end of the junction is discordant with germline, which a read error may explain. The chain uses TRBV13 and TRBJ1-4; TRBD1 matches at 9 bases. Germline lookup yields CDR1 PRHDT and CDR2 FYEKMQ (reference sequence). CDR3 length: 14 amino acids. For the CDR3, the DNA is TGTGCCGGCAGCTTGGGACAGGGCAATGAAAAACTGTTTTTT. Translating gives CAGSLGQGNEKLFF.

There are a few counts of this clonotype. This chain uses TRBV4-2 with TRBJ2-1; 9 bases align to TRBD1. Per the germline V gene, CDR1 is LGHNA and CDR2 is YNFKEQ. J was trimmed by 9 bases and V by 4 bases; bases with no gene match: 13. The CDR3 is made up of 16 amino acids. The CDR3 nucleotides read TGTGCCAGCAGCCCCCGACAGGGGGTTCAACCAGGTGAGCAGTTCTTC. Translating it yields CASSPRQGVQPGEQFF.

This clonotype was picked up a small number of times. This rearrangement joins TRBV20-1 to TRBJ2-5; TRBD2 matches at 8 bases. The CDR3 runs to 15 residues. CDR1 and CDR2 (germline): DFQATT, SNEGSKA (reference sequence). V lost 0 bases and J lost 4; bases outside the gene matches: 7. DNA for the CDR3: TGCAGTGCTAGAGACCCGGGACTAGTGCGAGAGACCCAGTACTTC. Translated: CSARDPGLVRETQYF.

The V and J genes are TRBV12-5 and TRBJ2-1, with 8 bases identical to TRBD2. The tail of the sequence fits TRBJ2-7 better, so the J call may be wrong. Germline V lookup: CDR1 LGHNT, CDR2 FRNRAP. The CDR3 covers 15 residues. CDR3 amino acids: CASGPPLSGANEQYF. For the CDR3, the DNA is TGTGCTAGTGGTCCCCCTCTTAGCGGGGCGAACGAGCAGTACTTC.

This clonotype was detected only a few times. The rearrangement joins TRBV2 to TRBJ2-2; D is possibly TRBD1 or TRBD2 (5 bases each). The CDR3 totals 13 residues. Between the trimmed V and J ends, which lost 6 bases and 6 bases, there was a span of 11 bases. Looked up from germline, CDR1 is SNHLY and CDR2 is FYNNEI. CDR3 DNA sequence: TGTGCCAGCAGAGGTCGGGACGCCGGGGAGCTGTTTTTT. Translated: CASRGRDAGELFF.

The genes are TRBV9 and TRBJ2-3, with a possible D match to TRBD2 (5 bases). Trimming pared 0 bases from V and 6 bases from J, leaving 17 bases between. CDR1 SGDLS and CDR2 YYNGEE come from the germline V gene. The CDR3 has 16 residues. The CDR3 region is CASSVGGIRGLDTQYF. The CDR3 region has the DNA TGTGCCAGCAGCGTAGGGGGAATCCGCGGGTTGGATACGCAGTATTTT.

The chain carries TRBV28 and TRBJ2-3; the D is unclear. CDR3 size: 12 residues. Germline V CDR1 and CDR2: MDHEN, SYDVKM. V was trimmed by 5 bases and J by 4 bases, leaving 7 bases between them. CDR3 nucleotide sequence: TGTGCCAGCAGTGCCCTCCCAGATACGCAGTATTTT. It translates to CASSALPDTQYF.

For this clonotype: A much larger clonotype is one base distant, so this may be a read error. This chain links TRBV7-2 with TRBJ2-5; 9 bases are a match to TRBD2. This CDR3 contains 16 residues. Per germline, CDR1 SGHTA and CDR2 FQGNSA. Here the CDR3 reads CASSLASTSGQETRYF. CDR3 DNA sequence: TGTGCCAGCAGCTTAGCGTCGACTAGCGGACAAGAGACCCGGTACTTC.

This clonotype was seen a few times. CDR3 residues: CASSYLPAGMVRETQYF. DNA of the CDR3: TGTGCCAGCAGTTACCTCCCGGCAGGGATGGTAAGAGAGACCCAGTACTTC. The chain is built from TRBV6-5 and TRBJ2-5, with D perhaps matching TRBD1 (5 bases). V was trimmed by 2 bases and J by 4 bases, leaving 20 bases between them. The CDR3 has 17 residues. Germline V gives CDR1 MNHEY, CDR2 SVGAGI.

Worth noting for this clonotype: Compared with germline, one end of the junction differs, possibly owing to a read error. The chain is built from TRBV24-1 and TRBJ2-1; TRBD2 matches 9 bases. The CDR3 runs 19 residues. Germline V gene sequence: CDR1 KGHDR, CDR2 SFDVKD. The CDR3 region is CATGDALGRGGLSYNEQFF. The CDR3 DNA follows: TGTGCCACCGGTGACGCGCTAGGGCGGGGGGGCCTTTCTTACAATGAGCAGTTCTTC.

The table lists this clonotype with many counts. Written as DNA, the CDR3 is TGCGCCAGCAGCCAGGGCCGAGGACAAGAGACCCAGTACTTC. It yields the protein CASSQGRGQETQYF. The V and J genes are TRBV4-1 and TRBJ2-5; D unclear. CDR1 and CDR2 (germline): MGHRA, YSYEKL. The CDR3 is 14 residues long. Trimming cost V 3 bases and J 2 bases, with 10 bases left between them.

This clonotype was detected a few times. The rearrangement links TRBV7-8 to TRBJ2-3, with D hard to call. Trimming took 4 bases from V and 2 from J, leaving 7 bases between them. The CDR3 totals 13 residues. Germline V gene data show CDR1 as SGHVS and CDR2 as FQNEAQ. The CDR3 sequence: CASSSGNTDTQYF. CDR3 nucleotide sequence: TGTGCCAGCAGCTCTGGAAACACAGATACGCAGTATTTT.